The 12 T cell receptor beta chains below were found in one sample sequenced in a study of T cells in Graves' hyperthyroidism and ophthalmopathy. Amplification of TCR beta CDR3 regions was performed using RNA transcripts as template. An initial round of RT-PCR targeting the TCR CDR3 relied on the HTBI primer set. Each CDR3 protein gets one entry after TCRdb re-called the multiplex PCR reads with MiXCR. The data show about 210,000 distinct CDR3 sequences, roughly a sixth seen once. Sequencing was carried out using blood. Receptors were obtained from a man in his fifties with Graves' hyperthyroidism.

This clonotype was counted at least ten times. The CDR3 DNA sequence: TGCGCCAGCAGCCAAGATTACCAAGAGACCCAGTACTTC. Translated: CASSQDYQETQYF. This chain uses TRBV4-1 with TRBJ2-5; D is undetermined. Trimming left V 0 bases short and J 0 bases short, with 2 bases between. The CDR3 has 13 amino acids. Germline assignment: CDR1 MGHRA and CDR2 YSYEKL.

In this sample, this clonotype turned up many times. The chain couples TRBV9 to TRBJ2-3; D uncertain. The V gene's germline CDR1 is SGDLS and CDR2 YYNGEE. Trimming cost V 4 bases and J 7 bases, with 19 bases left between them. CDR3 length equals 15 residues. CDR3: CASSPRPGLTNTQYF. The CDR3 DNA is TGTGCCAGCAGCCCCCGTCCGGGCCTTACTAATACGCAGTATTTT.

This clonotype was seen repeatedly, ten times or more. The chain is built from TRBV6-1 and TRBJ1-1; D is uncertain. CDR3 size: 15 residues. V lost 1 base to trimming and J lost 1 base, with 10 bases between them. Germline V lookup: CDR1 MNHNS, CDR2 SASEGT. Here the CDR3 reads CASSEEVRTNTEAFF. DNA for the CDR3: TGTGCCAGCAGTGAAGAAGTCCGAACGAACACTGAAGCTTTCTTT.

This clonotype appeared a few times. This chain connects TRBV7-2 to TRBJ1-6; the D is unclear. V was pared by 5 bases and J by 7 bases, with 12 bases between. Germline lookup yields CDR1 SGHTA and CDR2 FQGNSA. This CDR3 comprises 14 residues. This CDR3 is CASSRTRVNSPLHF. CDR3 DNA: TGTGCCAGCAGCCGAACGCGGGTAAATTCACCCCTCCACTTT.

This clonotype was picked up a small number of times. The chain joins TRBV19 to TRBJ2-3; D remains ambiguous. This CDR3 contains 14 residues. The germline V gene has CDR1 LNHDA and CDR2 SQIVND (reference sequence). V was pared by 3 bases and J by 0 bases, with 7 bases between. The CDR3 reads CASSIRGSTDTQYF. Written as DNA, the CDR3 is TGTGCCAGTAGTATCCGCGGTAGCACAGATACGCAGTATTTT.

This clonotype was recorded a few times. The J gene is TRBJ1-1, the V gene TRBV13, with a tentative D call TRBD1 (5 bases). Germline CDR1 PRHDT, CDR2 FYEKMQ (reference sequence). V shed 3 bases and J shed 5 bases, with 16 bases lying between them. This CDR3 is 15 amino acids long. The CDR3 sequence is CASSFGVPGLTEAFF. The DNA of the CDR3 is TGTGCCAGCAGCTTTGGAGTGCCAGGGCTGACTGAAGCTTTCTTT. The variable domain in full, completed from reference TRBV13 and TRBJ1-1, reads AAGVIQSPRHLIKEKRETATLKCYPIPRHDTVYWYQQGPGQDPQFLISFYEKMQSDKGSIPDRFSAQQFSDYHSELNMSSLELGDSALYFCASSFGVPGLTEAFFGQGTRLTVV.

At least ten counts were recorded for this clonotype. This rearrangement joins TRBV3-1 to TRBJ2-7; the match to TRBD1 covers 9 bases. J was trimmed by 6 bases and V by 3 bases; bases with no gene match: 6. This CDR3 spans 14 amino acids. CDR1 is LGHDT, CDR2 YNNKEL, per germline (reference sequence). CDR3 nucleotides: TGTGCCAGCAGCCATTGGGACAGGGTTTCCGAGCAGTACTTC. Residues: CASSHWDRVSEQYF.

Comments on this clonotype: A single base separates this from a much larger clone, so it may be a read error. The chain recombines TRBV7-9 with TRBJ1-1; D remains unclear. The CDR3 is 12 amino acids. V lost 5 bases and J lost 4, with 8 bases in between. CDR1 is SEHNR, CDR2 FQNEAQ, per germline (reference sequence). Here the CDR3 reads CASSEMSTEAFF. The CDR3 bases are TGTGCCAGCAGCGAGATGAGCACTGAAGCTTTCTTT.

A word on this clonotype: Its ends do not fully match the called genes, so a read error is possible. V gene TRBV6-5 combines with J gene TRBJ2-7, with a tentative D call TRBD1 (6 bases). Germline V gene lookup returns CDR1 MNHEY and CDR2 SVGAGI. The CDR3 runs 14 residues. This chain's CDR3 is CAGSYSGTPLEQYF. Written as DNA, the CDR3 is TGTGCCGGCAGTTACTCTGGGACACCTCTCGAGCAGTACTTC.

This clonotype turned up a few times. The chain is built from TRBV15 and TRBJ1-4, with TRBD1 matching 10 bases. CDR1 is LNHNV and CDR2 is YYDKDF in the germline V gene (reference sequence). The ends lost 5 bases at V and 7 bases at J; junction bases unmatched: 7. CDR3 length: 15 residues. CDR3 residues: CATSGETGGREKLFF. Written as DNA, the CDR3 is TGTGCCACCAGCGGGGAGACAGGGGGCCGTGAAAAACTGTTTTTT.

This clonotype was observed many times. The rearrangement links TRBV7-2 to TRBJ2-7, with 8 bases matching TRBD2. Germline loops: CDR1 SGHTA, CDR2 FQGNSA. V lost 6 bases, J lost 2 bases, and 9 bases stayed unmatched. CDR3 length: 15 amino acids. CDR3 DNA sequence: TGTGCCAGCAGGCCAACTAGCGGAAATACCTACGAGCAGTACTTC. Protein product: CASRPTSGNTYEQYF.

This clonotype has more than one count but fewer than ten. This chain links TRBV4-3 with TRBJ1-5; unclear D gene. This CDR3 is 13 amino acids long. Germline V CDR1 and CDR2: LGHNA, YSLEER. The ends were cut back, 4 bases at V and 6 bases at J, with 10 bases in the middle. The CDR3 reads CASSPGFGQPQHF. CDR3 nucleotide sequence: TGCGCCAGCAGCCCCGGCTTCGGTCAGCCCCAGCATTTT.